The 8 T cell receptor beta chains below come from one sample, sequenced in a study of shared clonotypes between healthy human individuals. Libraries were prepared by immunoSEQ multiplex PCR; TCRdb keeps only in-frame clonotypes and omits some of them. The sample records 1.5 million to 2.5 million clones, approximately 95% being singletons. Positively selected for CCR7, the CD45RO-negative cells used as naive CD8 cells excluded terminally differentiated effector memory CD45RA+ cells. Sequencing input: naive CD8+ T cells sorted from blood. These receptors all come from a man younger than 35 in good health.

About this clone itself: The same CDR3 also results from other DNA sequences found in this sample. The gene calls are TRBV7-2 and TRBJ2-5, with TRBD2 matching 11 bases. Trimming removed 2 bases from V and 3 bases from J; junction bases left unmatched: 2. CDR1 is SGHTA, CDR2 FQGNSA, per germline. This CDR3 spans 15 amino acids. CDR3 sequence (DNA): TGTGCCAGCAGCTTACTAGCGGGGGGAGAAGAGACCCAGTACTTC. Translating gives CASSLLAGGEETQYF.

CDR3 bases: TGTGCCAGCAGTCTAACCCATCTTACAAGTGAAGCTTTCTTT. It is translated as CASSLTHLTSEAFF. The chain uses TRBV27 and TRBJ1-1; no definite D call. V gave up 5 bases and J gave up 7 bases, with 17 bases separating them. This CDR3 region has 14 residues. Germline CDR1 is MNHEY and CDR2 is SMNVEV (reference sequence).

V gene TRBV11-2 combines with J gene TRBJ2-3; TRBD2 matches at 15 bases. Germline CDR1 SGHAT, CDR2 FQNNGV. The CDR3 length is 19 residues. V gave up 1 base and J gave up 6 bases; unmatched junction bases: 11. The CDR3 sequence is CASSLVQWTSGREGDTQYF. CDR3 nucleotide sequence: TGTGCCAGCAGCTTAGTACAATGGACTAGCGGGAGGGAGGGGGATACGCAGTATTTT.

J is TRBJ2-1 and V is TRBV4-1; maybe TRBD2 (7 bases). The CDR3 consists of 13 residues. Germline assignment: CDR1 MGHRA and CDR2 YSYEKL. V gave up 4 bases and J gave up 14 bases, with 18 bases separating them. The CDR3 sequence: CASSPPEGGGKFF. As DNA, the CDR3 is TGCGCCAGCAGCCCTCCGGAAGGGGGGGGGAAGTTCTTC.

This sequence joins TRBV30 and TRBJ1-1; D remains unclear. V was pared by 2 bases and J by 5 bases, with 3 bases between. The germline gives CDR1 GTSNPN, CDR2 SVGIG (reference sequence). The CDR3 spans 10 residues. In nucleotides, the CDR3 is TGTGCCTGGAGTCTAACTGAAGCTTTCTTT. It specifies CAWSLTEAFF. Looking up the rest from reference TRBV30 and TRBJ1-1 gives the full variable domain: SQTIHQWPATLVQPVGSPLSLECTVEGTSNPNLYWYRQAAGRGLQLLFYSVGIGQISSEVPQNLSASRPQDRQFILSSKKLLLSDSGFYLCAWSLTEAFFGQGTRLTVV.

This chain connects TRBV27 to TRBJ2-5; no definite D call. This CDR3 has 10 amino acids. V was shortened by 8 bases and J by 5 bases, with 6 bases between the two germline ends. CDR1 MNHEY and CDR2 SMNVEV come from the germline V gene (reference sequence). CDR3 bases: TGTGCCAGCGGTCACGAGACCCAGTACTTC. Translating it yields CASGHETQYF.

DNA of the CDR3: TGTGCCAGCATAGCAGTAGCGGGGGAGAACACCGGGGAGCTGTTTTTT. Encoded protein: CASIAVAGENTGELFF. The chain recombines TRBV28 with TRBJ2-2; 9 nucleotides agree with TRBD2. The V segment lost 7 bases and the J segment 1 base; nucleotides outside the gene matches: 7. CDR1 and CDR2 from the germline V gene are MDHEN and SYDVKM. This CDR3 region has 16 residues.

This chain connects TRBV6-5 to TRBJ2-7; D might be TRBD1 or TRBD2, each matching 5 bases. V lost 0 bases and J 1 base, leaving 10 bases between the germline ends. The CDR3 is 15 amino acids. Germline values: CDR1 MNHEY, CDR2 SVGAGI. The CDR3 coding sequence is TGTGCCAGCAGTTACTCGCGTGAGGGGTCCTACGAGCAGTACTTC. It encodes CASSYSREGSYEQYF.